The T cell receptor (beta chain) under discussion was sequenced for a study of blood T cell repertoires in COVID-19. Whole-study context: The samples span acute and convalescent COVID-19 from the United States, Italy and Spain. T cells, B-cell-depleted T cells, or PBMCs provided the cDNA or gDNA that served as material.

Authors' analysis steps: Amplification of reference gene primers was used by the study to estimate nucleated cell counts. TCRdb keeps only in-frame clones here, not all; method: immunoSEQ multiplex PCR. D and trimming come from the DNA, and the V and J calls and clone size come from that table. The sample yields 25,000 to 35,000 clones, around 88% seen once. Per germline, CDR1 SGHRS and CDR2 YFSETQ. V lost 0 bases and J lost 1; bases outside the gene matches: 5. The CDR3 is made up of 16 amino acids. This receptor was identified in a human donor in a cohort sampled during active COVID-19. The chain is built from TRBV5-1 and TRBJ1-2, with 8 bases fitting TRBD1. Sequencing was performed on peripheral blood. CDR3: CASSLAAGGHNYGYTF. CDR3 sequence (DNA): TGCGCCAGCAGCTTGGCGGCAGGGGGCCATAACTATGGCTACACCTTC.